The 15 T cell receptor beta chains presented below share a single source sample, sequenced in a study of blood T cell repertoires in COVID-19. TCRdb's table, derived via immunoSEQ multiplex PCR, lists solely in-frame clones and lacks some. The sample has 120,000 or so clones; approximately 68% are singletons. Sequencing used peripheral blood. The receptors were sampled from a woman aged 70 to 79 with acute or convalescent COVID-19.

This clone appeared once. The J gene is TRBJ1-1, the V gene TRBV6-4; 7 nucleotides align to TRBD1. The ends lost 4 bases at V and 5 bases at J; junction bases unmatched: 4. Germline V CDR1 and CDR2: MRHNA, SNTAGT. The CDR3 has 13 residues. CDR3 loop: CASSAEGATEAFF. In DNA, the CDR3 is TGTGCCAGCAGTGCCGAGGGGGCGACTGAAGCTTTCTTT.

The sample holds one count of this clone. The chain links TRBV5-1 to TRBJ2-4; 9 nucleotides align to TRBD2. The germline gives CDR1 SGHRS, CDR2 YFSETQ. J gave up 6 bases and V 2 bases, and 9 bases lay outside the gene matches. This CDR3 is 16 amino acids long. CDR3 DNA sequence: TGCGCCAGCAGCTTCGAAGGTGCGGGGGGGCGAAACATTCAGTACTTC. This encodes CASSFEGAGGRNIQYF.

This clone was detected a few times. The chain couples TRBV28 to TRBJ2-5; TRBD1 is a possible D gene (6 bases). Germline values: CDR1 MDHEN, CDR2 SYDVKM. Trimming took 3 bases from V and 1 from J, leaving 9 bases between them. The length of the CDR3 is 14 residues. CDR3 coding DNA: TGTGCCAGCAGTTTCGGCAGGGGCCAAGAGACCCAGTACTTC. Amino acids: CASSFGRGQETQYF. Complete variable domain (other parts from reference TRBV28 and TRBJ2-5): DVKVTQSSRYLVKRTGEKVFLECVQDMDHENMFWYRQDPGLGLRLIYFSYDVKMKEKGDIPEGYSVSREKKERFSLILESASTNQTSMYLCASSFGRGQETQYFGPGTRLLVL.

This clone has only one observation. V usage is TRBV7-9 and J usage is TRBJ2-1; 10 bases are shared with TRBD2. The CDR3 has 17 amino acids. CDR1 and CDR2 from the germline V gene are SEHNR and FQNEAQ (reference sequence). V trimming: 1 base; J trimming: 8 bases; junction bases outside the gene matches: 11. The CDR3 loop reads CASSLGGGLAFLDEQFF. For the CDR3, the DNA is TGTGCCAGCAGCTTAGGAGGGGGACTAGCGTTTCTCGATGAGCAGTTCTTC.

V is TRBV10-3 and J is TRBJ1-6; 7 nucleotides agree with TRBD1. Unmatched junction bases numbered 6, after V lost 4 bases and J lost 6 bases. Germline V lookup: CDR1 ENHRY, CDR2 SYGVKD. This CDR3 spans 15 amino acids. The CDR3 sequence is CAISVDQGGNSPLHF. The CDR3 bases are TGTGCCATCAGTGTTGACCAGGGGGGTAATTCACCCCTCCACTTT.

This clone was picked up many times. V gene TRBV5-1 combines with J gene TRBJ1-2; weak D call: TRBD1 (6 bases). With 3 bases removed from V and 6 bases from J, the gap between germline ends came to 15 bases. The CDR3 contains 14 residues. In germline, CDR1 is SGHRS, CDR2 YFSETQ. The DNA for the CDR3 is TGCGCCAGCAGCTCTCAACAGGGAATGGATGGCTACACCTTC. This codes for CASSSQQGMDGYTF.

The rearrangement joins TRBV27 to TRBJ2-2; tentatively, D is TRBD1 (5 bases). V was pared by 8 bases and J by 3 bases, with 16 bases between. The CDR3 is 15 residues long. The germline V gene encodes CDR1 MNHEY and CDR2 SMNVEV (reference sequence). The CDR3 DNA is TGTGCCAGCGGGGTGGGGAAGGGGTACACCGGGGAGCTGTTTTTT. Residues: CASGVGKGYTGELFF.

This clone was picked up a small number of times. This chain uses TRBV9 with TRBJ2-7; 15 bases fit TRBD2. This CDR3 is built from 16 residues. With V trimmed by 4 bases and J by 6 bases, 8 bases remained unmatched. CDR1 is SGDLS, CDR2 YYNGEE, per germline. CDR3: CASSPGGGLAGGEQYF. CDR3 sequence (DNA): TGTGCCAGCAGCCCTGGGGGGGGACTAGCGGGAGGCGAGCAGTACTTC.

The chain carries TRBV28 and TRBJ1-2; 7 bases align to TRBD1. With 3 bases clipped from V and 8 bases from J, the junction kept 12 bases outside the gene matches. Germline values: CDR1 MDHEN, CDR2 SYDVKM. CDR3 length equals 15 residues. CDR3 region: CASSLPQGELSGYTF. The CDR3 DNA reads TGTGCCAGCAGTTTGCCCCAGGGGGAGTTGAGCGGCTACACCTTC.

The rearrangement joins TRBV10-2 to TRBJ1-1; D is possibly TRBD1 (6 bases). CDR3 length: 13 residues. The ends were cut back, 5 bases at V and 5 bases at J, with 12 bases in the middle. Germline V gene data show CDR1 as WSHSY and CDR2 as SAAADI. The CDR3 loop reads CASSQKGGTEAFF. The CDR3 DNA reads TGCGCCAGCAGTCAAAAGGGGGGGACTGAAGCTTTCTTT.

V and J are TRBV9 and TRBJ2-3; TRBD2 agrees at 9 bases. V gave up 0 bases and J gave up 0 bases; unmatched junction bases: 5. This CDR3 spans 17 amino acids. Germline CDR1 reads SGDLS; CDR2 reads YYNGEE. The CDR3 spells CASSVARGLASTDTQYF. The CDR3 DNA reads as TGTGCCAGCAGCGTAGCCCGGGGACTAGCTAGCACAGATACGCAGTATTTT.

The chain uses TRBV7-8 and TRBJ2-1, with TRBD1 matching 10 bases. Germline V gene sequence: CDR1 SGHVS, CDR2 FQNEAQ. This CDR3 is built from 16 residues. V shed 4 bases and J 4 bases; nucleotides not matched to a gene: 7. The CDR3 reads CASSSGDRGHYNEQFF. CDR3 sequence (DNA): TGTGCCAGCAGCTCCGGGGACAGGGGCCATTACAATGAGCAGTTCTTC.

In this sample, this clone turned up a few times. This chain uses TRBV5-1 with TRBJ1-2; 7 bases line up with TRBD1. This CDR3 region has 14 residues. J was trimmed by 2 bases and V by 6 bases; bases with no gene match: 7. In germline, CDR1 is SGHRS, CDR2 YFSETQ. This CDR3 is CASKEGGANYGYTF. The CDR3 DNA reads as TGCGCCAGCAAGGAAGGGGGCGCGAACTATGGCTACACCTTC.

This clone was observed a few times. The chain is built from TRBV6-5 and TRBJ2-1; TRBD2 matches 7 bases. The CDR3 has 16 residues. Germline-derived CDR1 and CDR2 are MNHEY and SVGAGI. The V gene end was trimmed by 0 bases and the J gene end by 4 bases; junction bases not matched to a gene: 6. CDR3 loop: CASSYSGLAAYNEQFF. The CDR3 DNA reads TGTGCCAGCAGTTACTCCGGTCTAGCGGCTTACAATGAGCAGTTCTTC.

The V gene is TRBV15, the J gene TRBJ2-5; tentative D call: TRBD2 (6 bases). Germline CDR1 and CDR2: LNHNV and YYDKDF (reference sequence). V lost 1 base to trimming and J lost 2 bases, with 8 bases between them. The CDR3 has 14 residues. The CDR3 nucleotides read TGTGCCACCAGCAGAGCGGGGGTACAAGAGACCCAGTACTTC. Protein sequence: CATSRAGVQETQYF.